This entry lists 26 T cell receptor beta chains sequenced from one sample in a study of early T cells in non-severe SARS-CoV-2 infection. TCRdb re-derived calls from the 5' RACE reads in MiXCR, one entry per CDR3 protein. The sample lists approximately 60,000 distinct CDR3 sequences; almost 9% were seen once. The specimen comprised whole blood, sampled at baseline. The receptors originated from an adult who was a healthcare worker with PCR-confirmed SARS-CoV-2 infection or an uninfected control (not recorded which).

This clonotype was seen at least ten times. The chain carries TRBV24-1 and TRBJ2-5; D may match TRBD1 or TRBD2 (5 bases each). CDR3 size: 16 residues. In germline, CDR1 is KGHDR, CDR2 SFDVKD. Trimming stripped 3 bases from V and 3 bases from J, with 16 bases between. This chain's CDR3 is CATSDGGRRGEETQYF. The DNA for the CDR3 is TGTGCCACCAGTGATGGGGGAAGAAGGGGCGAAGAGACCCAGTACTTC.

This clonotype has more than one count but fewer than ten. This chain uses TRBV4-1 with TRBJ1-5, with a possible D match to TRBD1 (6 bases). The CDR3 is 14 amino acids. Looked up from germline, CDR1 is MGHRA and CDR2 is YSYEKL. V was trimmed by 5 bases and J by 5 bases, leaving 13 bases between them. Here the CDR3 reads CASSAPGVYQPQHF. In DNA form, the CDR3 reads TGCGCCAGCAGCGCTCCAGGGGTATATCAGCCCCAGCATTTT.

The chain is built from TRBV10-3 and TRBJ1-1; D call uncertain. Per germline, CDR1 ENHRY and CDR2 SYGVKD. This CDR3 comprises 11 residues. The ends were cut back, 10 bases at V and 5 bases at J, with 11 bases in the middle. In DNA, the CDR3 is TGTGCCAAGGCCAAGGGAACTGAAGCTTTCTTT. Amino acid sequence: CAKAKGTEAFF.

Only a few counts were recorded for this clonotype. The chain uses TRBV4-3 and TRBJ1-2; 10 bases are a match to TRBD1. The CDR3 spans 16 residues. J lost 4 bases, V lost 4 bases, and 9 bases had no gene match. Looked up from germline, CDR1 is LGHNA and CDR2 is YSLEER. The CDR3 DNA is TGCGCCAGCAGCCGGACAGGGGGAATTGAAAGCTATGGCTACACCTTC. This translates into CASSRTGGIESYGYTF.

In its sample, this clonotype was seen many times. CDR3 coding DNA: TGTGCCAGCAGTTCTGGGTCCCTCTACGAGCAGTACTTC. It specifies CASSSGSLYEQYF. The chain has TRBV27 and TRBJ2-7; no clear D gene. The CDR3 length is 13 residues. Germline V gives CDR1 MNHEY, CDR2 SMNVEV (reference sequence). Between the trimmed V and J ends, which lost 4 bases and 3 bases, there was a span of 10 bases.

CDR3 sequence reads: CASRGLARVADTQYF. CDR3 nucleotides: TGTGCCAGCAGGGGACTAGCGAGGGTCGCAGATACGCAGTATTTT. The gene calls are TRBV12-3 or TRBV12-4 and TRBJ2-3, with 10 bases matching TRBD2. The CDR3 runs to 15 residues. Germline trimming cut 6 bases from V and 4 bases from J; bases unmatched to any gene: 7.

For the CDR3, the DNA is TGTGCCAGCACGCCAACCGGGACAACTTTCTACGAGCAGTACTTC. Translating gives CASTPTGTTFYEQYF. The chain combines TRBV7-2 with TRBJ2-7; maybe TRBD1 (6 bases). The CDR3 is 15 residues long. Germline V CDR1 and CDR2: SGHTA, FQGNSA. The V gene lost 7 bases and the J gene lost 3 bases, with 19 bases spanning the gap.

This clonotype has at least ten counts. The genes are TRBV2 and TRBJ1-5, with 7 bases matching TRBD1. The CDR3 totals 15 residues. Trimming removed 0 bases from V and 4 bases from J; junction bases left unmatched: 3. CDR1 SNHLY and CDR2 FYNNEI come from the germline V gene. This chain's CDR3 is CASSEAKTGNQPQHF. CDR3 nucleotide sequence: TGTGCCAGCAGTGAAGCGAAGACAGGGAATCAGCCCCAGCATTTT. The full variable domain, completed using reference TRBV2 and TRBJ1-5, is EPEVTQTPSHQVTQMGQEVILRCVPISNHLYFYWYRQILGQKVEFLVSFYNNEISEKSEIFDDQFSVERPDGSNFTLKIRSTKLEDSAMYFCASSEAKTGNQPQHFGDGTRLSIL.

This clonotype was counted ten times or more. V and J are TRBV2 and TRBJ2-1, with TRBD2 matching 7 bases. V lost 2 bases to trimming and J lost 5 bases; unmatched junction nucleotides: 9. This CDR3 has 16 residues. Germline V gene data show CDR1 as SNHLY and CDR2 as FYNNEI. CDR3: CASSETGRSRNNEQFF. CDR3 sequence (DNA): TGTGCCAGCAGTGAAACCGGGAGGTCACGCAACAATGAGCAGTTCTTC.

The rearrangement joins TRBV11-2 to TRBJ2-7; D is uncertain. V was cut by 3 bases and J by 9 bases, with 24 bases left in between. The length of the CDR3 is 16 residues. CDR1 and CDR2 from the germline V gene are SGHAT and FQNNGV. The CDR3 here is CASSFSVGPNYEWQYF. In DNA, the CDR3 is TGTGCCAGCAGCTTCAGTGTCGGACCGAACTACGAGTGGCAGTACTTC. Full variable domain (rest looked up from reference TRBV11-2 and TRBJ2-7): EAGVAQSPRYKIIEKRQSVAFWCNPISGHATLYWYQQILGQGPKLLIQFQNNGVVDDSQLPKDRFSAERLKGVDSTLKIQPAKLEDSAVYLCASSFSVGPNYEWQYFGPGTRLTVT.

The chain couples TRBV11-2 to TRBJ1-1; 9 nucleotides agree with TRBD1. Per germline, CDR1 SGHAT and CDR2 FQNNGV. Unmatched junction bases numbered 1, after V lost 0 bases and J lost 5 bases. CDR3 length equals 14 residues. For the CDR3, the DNA is TGTGCCAGCAGCTTAGATGGGACAGGGACTGAAGCTTTCTTT. It codes for CASSLDGTGTEAFF.

This clonotype was counted a few times. The rearrangement links TRBV2 to TRBJ2-1; unclear D gene. This CDR3 has 18 residues. Trimming took off 4 bases at V and 5 bases at J, with 24 bases between the two ends. Per germline, CDR1 SNHLY and CDR2 FYNNEI. The chain's CDR3 is CASSGSPRGGGRHNEQFF. As DNA, the CDR3 is TGTGCCAGCAGTGGCTCCCCTCGAGGTGGCGGTAGGCACAATGAGCAGTTCTTC.

This chain joins TRBV12-3 or TRBV12-4 and TRBJ2-1; 8 bases map to TRBD2. This CDR3 has 14 residues. V trimming: 6 bases; J trimming: 10 bases; junction bases outside the gene matches: 11. The CDR3 region is CASSPGIAGREQFF. The CDR3 DNA reads TGTGCCAGCAGCCCCGGGATAGCGGGAAGGGAGCAGTTCTTC.

This clonotype was counted a few times. This chain connects TRBV27 to TRBJ2-2; tentatively, D is TRBD2 (6 bases). Germline-derived CDR1 and CDR2 are MNHEY and SMNVEV (reference sequence). V was clipped by 7 bases and J by 3 bases, with 12 bases between them. This CDR3 has 14 residues. The CDR3 DNA reads as TGTGCCAGCACCGGGACGGGGGACACCGGGGAGCTGTTTTTT. Translated: CASTGTGDTGELFF.

A few counts support this clonotype. The genes are TRBV11-2 and TRBJ1-1, with D unclear. V gave up 0 bases and J gave up 5 bases, with 7 bases separating them. The CDR3 runs 13 residues. CDR1 SGHAT and CDR2 FQNNGV come from the germline V gene. CDR3 loop: CASSLDRFTEAFF. CDR3 nucleotides: TGTGCCAGCAGCTTAGATCGGTTTACTGAAGCTTTCTTT.

This clonotype has a handful of counts. V usage is TRBV6-2 or TRBV6-3 and J usage is TRBJ1-5; TRBD1 is a possible D gene (5 bases). V lost 5 bases and J lost 10, with 9 bases in between. The CDR3 contains 11 residues. CDR1 MNHEY and CDR2 SVGEGT come from the germline V gene. CDR3 sequence (DNA): TGTGCCAGCAGTCGGCAGGGACCCCAGCATTTT. Translation gives CASSRQGPQHF.

This clonotype was detected ten times or more. This chain connects TRBV11-2 to TRBJ1-1, with unresolved D. Germline CDR1 SGHAT, CDR2 FQNNGV. The CDR3 is made up of 18 amino acids. V was clipped by 3 bases and J by 0 bases, with 20 bases between them. The CDR3 DNA sequence: TGTGCCAGCAGCTTGACATTCACCGGTTCAAATATGAACACTGAAGCTTTCTTT. This sequence encodes CASSLTFTGSNMNTEAFF.

This clonotype was detected many times. The chain uses TRBV5-1 and TRBJ2-7, with TRBD2 matching 13 bases. The CDR3 extends over 15 amino acids. Trimming cost V 4 bases and J 4 bases; bases outside gene matches: 5. The germline V gene has CDR1 SGHRS and CDR2 YFSETQ. The CDR3 reads CASSPETSGRYEQYF. The CDR3 nucleotides are TGCGCCAGCAGCCCGGAGACTAGCGGGAGGTACGAGCAGTACTTC.

This clonotype was detected many times. The V gene is TRBV9, the J gene TRBJ1-1; TRBD1 might be the D (5 bases). This CDR3 has 15 amino acids. Trimming cost V 2 bases and J 0 bases, with 11 bases left between them. Germline V lookup: CDR1 SGDLS, CDR2 YYNGEE. The CDR3 reads CASSVWAGVNTEAFF. In DNA, the CDR3 is TGTGCCAGCAGCGTTTGGGCGGGGGTGAACACTGAAGCTTTCTTT.

The chain has TRBV5-1 and TRBJ1-1, with a tentative D call TRBD1 (5 bases). The CDR3 is 15 amino acids. V was cut by 4 bases and J by 6 bases, with 19 bases left in between. Germline V gene data show CDR1 as SGHRS and CDR2 as YFSETQ. The CDR3 reads CASSPTVRAGAEAFF. The CDR3 nucleotides are TGCGCCAGCAGCCCTACGGTCAGGGCGGGCGCTGAAGCTTTCTTT.

V is TRBV7-9 and J is TRBJ1-1, with TRBD1 matching 7 bases. Germline lookup yields CDR1 SEHNR and CDR2 FQNEAQ (reference sequence). V lost 8 bases and J lost 2; bases outside the gene matches: 11. CDR3 size: 15 residues. CDR3 amino acids: CASPSLQGDNTEAFF. The CDR3 region has the DNA TGTGCCAGCCCCTCACTTCAGGGGGATAACACTGAAGCTTTCTTT.

The chain uses TRBV18 and TRBJ2-1; tentative D call: TRBD2 (5 bases). The CDR3 runs to 14 residues. Trimming shortened V by 0 bases and J by 6 bases, and 9 bases separated the two germline ends. Germline CDR1 is KGHSH and CDR2 is LQKENI. The DNA of the CDR3 is TGTGCCAGCTCACCACCCATAGGGAGCAATGAGCAGTTCTTC. Translating gives CASSPPIGSNEQFF.

The V call is TRBV7-3, the J call TRBJ2-3; possibly TRBD1 for D (6 bases). Trimming took 5 bases from V and 9 from J, leaving 15 bases between them. CDR3 size: 13 residues. The V gene's germline CDR1 is SGHTA and CDR2 FQGTGA. CDR3 nucleotide sequence: TGTGCCAGCAGCCCCCCGTGGGGGCGGACGCAGTATTTT. Translation gives CASSPPWGRTQYF.

The chain combines TRBV5-1 with TRBJ1-4; 11 positions agree with TRBD1. The germline CDR1 and CDR2 sequences are SGHRS and YFSETQ. The J segment lost 7 bases and the V segment lost 0 bases, leaving 5 bases of the junction unmatched. The CDR3 is made up of 16 amino acids. The CDR3 nucleotides read TGCGCCAGCAGCTTGGCCGGGACAGGGGGAATTGAAAAACTGTTTTTT. Protein product: CASSLAGTGGIEKLFF.

This clonotype has more than one count but fewer than ten. The rearrangement uses TRBV18 and TRBJ2-1, with a tentative D call TRBD2 (5 bases). CDR3 size: 12 residues. The ends were cut back, 4 bases at V and 9 bases at J, with 10 bases in the middle. The germline gives CDR1 KGHSH, CDR2 LQKENI. Here the CDR3 DNA reads TGTGCCAGCTCACTCAGAGAGGGTGAGCAGTTCTTC. It yields the protein CASSLREGEQFF.

The chain couples TRBV6-2 or TRBV6-3 to TRBJ2-2; D unresolved. Trimming removed 10 bases at V and 2 bases at J, with 14 bases between. CDR3 length equals 14 residues. Germline V gene lookup returns CDR1 MNHEY and CDR2 SVGEGT. The CDR3 here is CATKGSGNTGELFF. The CDR3 DNA sequence: TGTGCCACGAAAGGGTCCGGAAACACCGGGGAGCTGTTTTTT.